The following is a T cell receptor (beta chain) sequence with its context. Only a few counts were recorded for this clone. Which antigen it targets is not known. The DNA is left out, because the CDR3 cannot be placed on it with certainty; the CDR3 is given as TCRdb lists it. The data derive from a study of blood T cell repertoires in COVID-19 (TCRdb year 2020). Looking at the study overall: The collaborator samples originated in the United States, Italy and Spain and spanned the acute and convalescent phases of COVID-19. Deeply sampled blood TCRbeta repertoires from subjects exposed to, actively infected with, or recovered from COVID-19 were included in the dataset. The sample metadata nearly always contained a de-identified subject ID, COVID-19 status, age in years and sex. The samples were drawn from the first 160 participants of the ongoing ImmuneRACE study and from 1,254 subjects provided by 6 global collaborators. The repertoires were made available in a free public database intended to serve as a resource for research on the immune response to SARS-CoV-2. The prospective study material was composed of cDNA or gDNA derived from T cells, B-cell-depleted T cells, or PBMCs. Where HLA class I and class II types were available, the types were taken from metadata supplied by the sample provider, not from assay-based typing. Study-wide conclusions, independent of this receptor: How much clinical and demographic metadata was included differed by source and by participant, and the metadata was provided uncurated.

Enrolling through a virtual design, the prospective study's participants ranged in age from roughly 18 to 95 years and lived across roughly 24 United States geographic areas. In the prospective study, participants were assigned to cohorts based on the clinical history participants reported in a screening survey and a study questionnaire. Recovered participants in ImmuneRACE Cohort 3 were defined by two consecutive negative NP/OP PCR tests, clearance by a healthcare professional, or resolution of symptoms. Mobile phlebotomists in the prospective study collected whole blood, serum and a nasopharyngeal or oropharyngeal swab from every participant. Additional blood draws and questionnaires over an approximately two-month period could optionally be provided by prospective study participants. Before DNA extraction, blood samples from the prospective study were shipped at room temperature or frozen. The immunoSEQ Assay, a bias-controlled multiplex PCR, was used to amplify TCRbeta CDR3 regions from genomic DNA. On the authors' methods: Within the assay, amplification of reference gene primers was used to estimate how many nucleated cells each sample contained. To quantify the absolute abundance of each unique TCRbeta CDR3 rearrangement, sequence reads were collapsed and filtered. Productive Simpson clonality was computed per sample as the square root of Simpson's diversity index over productive rearrangements. In TCRdb, the immuneACCESS table is reduced to in-frame sequences with V and J assigned. These tables do not hold every clone; where another copy was compared, an unresolved V gene accounts for under half, and the others remain unexplained. From that table come the V and J calls and clone size; the DNA was used to work out D and trimming. The sample table shows 180,000 or so clones, and about 80% are seen once. Roughly 11% of the sample belongs to the ten largest clones.

CDR1 and CDR2, per the germline V gene (reference sequence), are DFQATT and SNEGSKA. The CDR3, from cysteine to phenylalanine, totals 11 residues. The sequence came from a man in his forties or fifties who had recovered from COVID-19. The chain links TRBV20-1 with TRBJ1-2. Sequenced sample: PBMCs or T cells enriched from blood (not recorded which). CDR3 protein: CSASSSGGYTF.